This T cell receptor (beta chain) originates from a study of T cell responses to AZD1222 COVID-19 vaccine. Sequenced by immunoSEQ multiplex PCR; TCRdb stores in-frame clones only, minus some. Of under 300,000 clones in the sample, about 92% were seen once. This clone occurred once. What it binds is unknown. Study results and caveats: All repertoire sampling was performed exclusively after the peak T cell response. At baseline, just six or seven AZD1222 recipients tested seropositive. Once two AZD1222 doses were given, Spike-specific TCR breadth and depth went up. Clonal diversity was possibly underestimated, and the donors were mostly white British, with more females.

This CDR3 is built from 16 residues. J lost 2 bases, V lost 4 bases, and 5 bases had no gene match. The germline V gene encodes CDR1 MNHEY and CDR2 SVGAGI. This chain joins TRBV6-5 and TRBJ1-5, with TRBD1 matching 10 bases. The clonotype comes from an adult in good health. Sequencing used peripheral blood, obtained on day 0 of AZD1222 vaccination. The CDR3 DNA follows: TGTGCCAGCAGTTCGAAGACAGGGGGCGGCAATCAGCCCCAGCATTTT. Its protein is CASSSKTGGGNQPQHF.